This passage covers 4 T cell receptor beta chains from one sample sequenced in a study of blood T cell repertoires in COVID-19. The assay was immunoSEQ multiplex PCR, and TCRdb's table has in-frame clones only and misses some. The sample consists of 350,000 or so clones, approximately 89% of them appearing once. The source material was peripheral blood. These receptor sequences come from a woman younger than 45 with COVID-19, enrolled during active disease.

The chain couples TRBV13 to TRBJ1-4, with TRBD1 identical over 8 bases. Trimming at V came to 4 bases and at J to 5 bases, leaving 3 bases not matched to a gene. Germline V CDR1 and CDR2: PRHDT, FYEKMQ (reference sequence). The CDR3 contains 14 residues. The chain's CDR3 is CASSSTGGNEKLFF. CDR3 bases: TGTGCCAGCAGCTCCACAGGGGGGAATGAAAAACTGTTTTTT.

The gene calls are TRBV7-9 and TRBJ2-3, with TRBD2 matching 7 bases. The germline V gene has CDR1 SEHNR and CDR2 FQNEAQ (reference sequence). This CDR3 is 14 amino acids long. The junction had 6 bases not matched to a gene; V was cut back by 2 bases and J by 7 bases. For the CDR3, the DNA is TGTGCCAGCAGCTTAACGGGAGCGGGGAATACGCAGTATTTT. Its translation is CASSLTGAGNTQYF.

This clone was seen only once. This chain joins TRBV5-1 and TRBJ2-5; possibly TRBD2 for D (6 bases). The CDR3 runs to 14 residues. V was clipped by 3 bases and J by 5 bases, with 14 bases between them. Germline V gene lookup returns CDR1 SGHRS and CDR2 YFSETQ. CDR3 protein: CASSWDLRQETQYF. As DNA, the CDR3 is TGCGCCAGCAGCTGGGACTTGAGGCAGGAGACCCAGTACTTC.

This chain uses TRBV28 with TRBJ1-1; weak D call: TRBD1 (5 bases). V lost 3 bases to trimming and J lost 0 bases, with 8 bases between them. This CDR3 comprises 14 residues. From germline, CDR1 is MDHEN and CDR2 SYDVKM. CDR3 sequence reads: CASSLAGMNTEAFF. The CDR3 DNA is TGTGCCAGCAGTTTGGCAGGGATGAACACTGAAGCTTTCTTT.